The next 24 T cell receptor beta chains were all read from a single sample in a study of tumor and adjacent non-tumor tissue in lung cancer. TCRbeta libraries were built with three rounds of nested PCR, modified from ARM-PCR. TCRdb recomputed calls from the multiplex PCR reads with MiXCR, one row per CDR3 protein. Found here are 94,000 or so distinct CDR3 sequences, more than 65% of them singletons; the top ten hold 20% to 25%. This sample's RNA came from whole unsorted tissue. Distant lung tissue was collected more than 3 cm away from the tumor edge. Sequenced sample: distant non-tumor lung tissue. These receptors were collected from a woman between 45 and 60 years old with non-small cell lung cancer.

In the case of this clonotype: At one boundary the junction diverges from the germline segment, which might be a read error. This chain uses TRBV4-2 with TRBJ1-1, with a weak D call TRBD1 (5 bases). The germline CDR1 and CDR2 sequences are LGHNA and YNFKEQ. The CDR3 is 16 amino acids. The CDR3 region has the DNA TGTGCCGGCAGCCGTCGGGACGGCCCTTTGAACACTGAAGCTTTCTTT. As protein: CAGSRRDGPLNTEAFF.

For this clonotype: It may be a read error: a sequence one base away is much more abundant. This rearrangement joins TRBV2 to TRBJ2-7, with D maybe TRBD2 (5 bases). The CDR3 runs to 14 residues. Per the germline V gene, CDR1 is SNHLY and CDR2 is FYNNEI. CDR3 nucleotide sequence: TGTGCCAGCGGTGAGGACTCCTACTCCTACGAGCAGTACTTC. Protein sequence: CASGEDSYSYEQYF. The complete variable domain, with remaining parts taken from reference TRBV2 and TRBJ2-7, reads EPEVTQTPSHQVTQMGQEVILRCVPISNHLYFYWYRQILGQKVEFLVSFYNNEISEKSEIFDDQFSVERPDGSNFTLKIRSTKLEDSAMYFCASGEDSYSYEQYFGPGTRLTVT.

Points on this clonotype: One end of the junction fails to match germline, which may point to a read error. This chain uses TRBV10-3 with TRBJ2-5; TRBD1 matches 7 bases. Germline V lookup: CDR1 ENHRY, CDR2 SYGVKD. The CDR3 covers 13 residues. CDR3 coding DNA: TGCGCCACTCTGAGGGGGCTCCAAGAGACCCAGTACTTC. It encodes CATLRGLQETQYF.

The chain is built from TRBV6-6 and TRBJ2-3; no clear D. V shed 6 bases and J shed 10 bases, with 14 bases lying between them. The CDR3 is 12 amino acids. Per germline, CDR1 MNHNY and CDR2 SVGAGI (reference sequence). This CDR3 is CASSPTADAQYF. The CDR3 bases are TGTGCCAGCAGCCCGACCGCCGATGCGCAGTATTTT.

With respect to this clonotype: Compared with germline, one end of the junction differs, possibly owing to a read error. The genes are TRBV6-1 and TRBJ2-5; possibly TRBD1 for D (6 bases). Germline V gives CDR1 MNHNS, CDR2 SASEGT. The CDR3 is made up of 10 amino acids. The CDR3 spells CTSGRDTVYF. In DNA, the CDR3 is TGTACCAGCGGCCGGGACACGGTGTACTTC.

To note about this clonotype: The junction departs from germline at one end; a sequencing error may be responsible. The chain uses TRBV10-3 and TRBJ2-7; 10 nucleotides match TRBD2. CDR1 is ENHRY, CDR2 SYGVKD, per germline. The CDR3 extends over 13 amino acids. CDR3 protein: CVGSAGGRYEQYF. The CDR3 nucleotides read TGTGTCGGATCAGCGGGAGGGCGCTACGAGCAGTACTTT.

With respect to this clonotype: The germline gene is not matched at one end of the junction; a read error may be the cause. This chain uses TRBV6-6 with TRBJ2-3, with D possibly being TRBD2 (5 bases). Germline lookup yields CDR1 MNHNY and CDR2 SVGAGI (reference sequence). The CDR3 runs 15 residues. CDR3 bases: TGTGCCTGCAGTTACTCTCCGACTATCGGGGATACGCAGTATTTT. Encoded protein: CACSYSPTIGDTQYF.

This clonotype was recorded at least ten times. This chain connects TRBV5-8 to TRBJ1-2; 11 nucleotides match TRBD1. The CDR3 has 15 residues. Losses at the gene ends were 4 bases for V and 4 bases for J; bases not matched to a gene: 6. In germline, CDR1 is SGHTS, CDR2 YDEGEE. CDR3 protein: CASSGGQGDTYGYTF. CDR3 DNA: TGTGCCAGCAGCGGGGGACAGGGGGACACCTATGGCTACACCTTC.

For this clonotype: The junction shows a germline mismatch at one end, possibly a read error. The CDR3 DNA reads as TGTGCCACCAGCCCCCGGACAAGCTGGAGGGCATTGTGGGAGCAGTACTTC. It codes for CATSPRTSWRALWEQYF. The chain couples TRBV11-2 to TRBJ2-7; possible D gene TRBD2, 6 bases. CDR1 SGHAT and CDR2 FQNNGV come from the germline V gene. There are 17 residues in the CDR3. The variable domain in full, completed from reference TRBV11-2 and TRBJ2-7, reads EAGVAQSPRYKIIEKRQSVAFWCNPISGHATLYWYQQILGQGPKLLIQFQNNGVVDDSQLPKDRFSAERLKGVDSTLKIQPAKLEDSAVYLCATSPRTSWRALWEQYFGPGTRLTVT.

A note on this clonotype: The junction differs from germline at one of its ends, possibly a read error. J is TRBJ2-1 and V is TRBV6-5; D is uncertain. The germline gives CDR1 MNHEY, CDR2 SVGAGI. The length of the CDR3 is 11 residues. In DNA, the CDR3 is TGTGTCAGCAGGAATTGCAATGAGCAGTTCTTC. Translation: CVSRNCNEQFF.

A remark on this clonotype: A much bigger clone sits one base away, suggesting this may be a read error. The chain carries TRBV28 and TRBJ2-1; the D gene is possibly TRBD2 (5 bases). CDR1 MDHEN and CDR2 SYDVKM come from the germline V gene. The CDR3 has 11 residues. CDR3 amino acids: CANSLRGERFF. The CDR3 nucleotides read TGTGCCAACAGTTTACGGGGTGAACGGTTCTTC.

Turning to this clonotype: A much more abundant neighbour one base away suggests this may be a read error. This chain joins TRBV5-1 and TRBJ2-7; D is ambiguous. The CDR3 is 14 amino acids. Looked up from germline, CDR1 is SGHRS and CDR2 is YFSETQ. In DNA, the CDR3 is TGCGCCAGCAGCTTATCGGCAGGCACCTACGAGCGGTACTTC. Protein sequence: CASSLSAGTYERYF.

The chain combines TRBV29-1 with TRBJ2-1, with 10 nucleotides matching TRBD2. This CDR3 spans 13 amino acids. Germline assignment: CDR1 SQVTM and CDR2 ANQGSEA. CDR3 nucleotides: TGCAACACCAAGAAGCGGGAGGGAGGTGAACAGTTCTTC. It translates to CNTKKREGGEQFF.

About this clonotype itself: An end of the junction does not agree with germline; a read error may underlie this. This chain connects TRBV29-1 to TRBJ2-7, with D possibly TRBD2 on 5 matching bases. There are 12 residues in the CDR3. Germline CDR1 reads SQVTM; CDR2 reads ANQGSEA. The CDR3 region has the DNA TGCAGCGTAAAACGGGAAACGAGTGAGCACTACTTC. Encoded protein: CSVKRETSEHYF.

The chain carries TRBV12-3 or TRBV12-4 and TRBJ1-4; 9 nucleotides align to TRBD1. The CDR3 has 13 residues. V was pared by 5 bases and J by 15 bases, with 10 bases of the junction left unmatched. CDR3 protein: CASSVTGGWKLFF. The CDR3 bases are TGTGCCAGCAGTGTCACAGGGGGCTGGAAATTGTTTTTT.

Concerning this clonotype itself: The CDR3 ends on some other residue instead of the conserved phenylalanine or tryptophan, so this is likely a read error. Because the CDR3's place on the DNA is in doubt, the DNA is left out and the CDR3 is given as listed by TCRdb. CDR3 protein: CANTKDSTTDTQYY. V and J are TRBV6-6 and TRBJ2-3; TRBD1 reflects the table's D call only, with no check against the DNA. The CDR3 is 14 residues long, counting both termini. CDR1 and CDR2 from the germline V gene are MNHNY and SVGAGI (reference sequence).

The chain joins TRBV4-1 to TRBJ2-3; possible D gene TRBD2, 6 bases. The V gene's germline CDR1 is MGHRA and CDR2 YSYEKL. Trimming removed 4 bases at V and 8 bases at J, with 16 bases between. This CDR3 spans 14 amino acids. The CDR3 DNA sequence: TGCGCCAGCAGCCTCGGTCTAGCGCCAGGTACGCAGTATTTT. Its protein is CASSLGLAPGTQYF.

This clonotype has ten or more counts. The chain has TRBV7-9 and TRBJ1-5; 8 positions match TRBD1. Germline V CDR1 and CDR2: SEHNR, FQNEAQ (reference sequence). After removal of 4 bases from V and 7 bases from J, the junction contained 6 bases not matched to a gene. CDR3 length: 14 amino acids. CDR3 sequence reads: CASSSDREGQPQHF. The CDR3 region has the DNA TGTGCCAGCAGCTCGGACAGGGAAGGGCAGCCCCAGCATTTT.

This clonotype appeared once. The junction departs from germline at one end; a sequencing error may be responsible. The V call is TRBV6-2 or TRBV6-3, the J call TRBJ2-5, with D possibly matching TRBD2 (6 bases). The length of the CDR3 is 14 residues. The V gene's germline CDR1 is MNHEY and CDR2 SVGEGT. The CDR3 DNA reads TGTGTCAGCAGCCGCGGGGCAGGTGAAGAGACCCAGTACTTC. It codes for CVSSRGAGEETQYF.

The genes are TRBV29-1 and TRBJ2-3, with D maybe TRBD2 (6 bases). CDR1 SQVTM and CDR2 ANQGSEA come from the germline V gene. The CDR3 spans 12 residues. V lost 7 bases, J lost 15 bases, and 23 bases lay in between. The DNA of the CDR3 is TGCAGCGGATCGGACTCGGGAGATATGCAATATTTT. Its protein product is CSGSDSGDMQYF.

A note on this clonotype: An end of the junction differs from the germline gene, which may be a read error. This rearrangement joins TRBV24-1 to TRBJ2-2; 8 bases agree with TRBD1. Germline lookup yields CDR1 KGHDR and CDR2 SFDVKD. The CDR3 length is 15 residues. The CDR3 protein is CVTCEGQDYAGELFF. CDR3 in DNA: TGTGTCACCTGTGAGGGACAGGACTACGCCGGGGAGCTGTTTTTT.

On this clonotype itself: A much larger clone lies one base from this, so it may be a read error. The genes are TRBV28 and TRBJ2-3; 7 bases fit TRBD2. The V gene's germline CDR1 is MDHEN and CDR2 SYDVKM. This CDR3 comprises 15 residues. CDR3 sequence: CASSLVTSFTGTQYF. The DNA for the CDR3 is TGTGCCAGCAGTTTAGTGACTAGCTTCACAGGTACGCAGTATTTT.

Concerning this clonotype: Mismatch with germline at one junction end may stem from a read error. For the CDR3, the DNA is TGCAGCGTAGTCCGGGACGTAAGTTCCTACGAGCAGTGCTTC. Amino acids: CSVVRDVSSYEQCF. This rearrangement joins TRBV29-1 to TRBJ2-7, with D tentatively TRBD1 or TRBD2 (5 bases each). The CDR3 covers 14 residues. Germline CDR1 reads SQVTM; CDR2 reads ANQGSEA.

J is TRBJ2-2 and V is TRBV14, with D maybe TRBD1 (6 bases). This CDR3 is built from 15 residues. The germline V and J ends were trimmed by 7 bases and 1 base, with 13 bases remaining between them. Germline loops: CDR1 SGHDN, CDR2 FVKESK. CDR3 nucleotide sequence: TGTGCCAGCATGCAAACAGGGCTGAACACCGGGGAGCTGTTTTTT. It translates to CASMQTGLNTGELFF.